This T cell receptor beta chain was captured in a study of monozygotic twins with inflammatory bowel disease (dated by TCRdb to 2018 to 2020). Broadly, across the study: In total, approximately 30 monozygotic twin pairs made up the full study: 19 Danish pairs, all IBD-discordant, plus nine German pairs, of which four were IBD-concordant and five were IBD-discordant. The search for disease-associated traits relied mainly on comparing IBD patients with their genetically identical healthy co-twins within discordant pairs. Each individual had, on average, about 151 000 unique TCRalpha sequences and 181 000 unique TCRbeta sequences available for analysis.

The germline V gene encodes CDR1 DFQATT and CDR2 SNEGSKA (reference sequence). From cysteine to phenylalanine, the CDR3 is 15 amino acids long. The DNA sequence is not available. Comments on this clonotype: Its antigen target is currently unknown.

From each donor, a 2.5 ml peripheral blood sample was drawn into PAXgene tubes and stored at -80 degrees C. Without T cell sorting, total RNA was isolated from whole blood using the PAXgene blood miRNA kit on an automated QIAcube. Peripheral blood from monozygotic twin pairs concordant or discordant for inflammatory bowel disease was subjected to deep TCRalpha and TCRbeta repertoire profiling with unique molecular barcoding. Smoking habits were recorded for all twin pairs, with individuals classified as current, former or never smokers. Library creation used 5' RACE. Preparation of each TCR library used around 3,500 ng of total RNA. For each sample, cDNA synthesis with SMARTScribe reverse transcriptase was split into eight separate reactions. During cDNA synthesis, unique molecular identifiers containing a 6-nucleotide sample barcode were introduced by template switching. Amplification of TCRalpha and TCRbeta cDNA involved two nested PCRs of 16 and 9 cycles, and each PCR was followed by bead purification. Before amplification, cDNA was treated with uracil DNA-glycosylase and purified using the QIAquick PCR purification kit. In the second PCR, Illumina TruSeq-compatible adapters and sample-specific barcodes were added. Library quality and concentration were checked on TapeStation and Qubit, and libraries were pooled at roughly 5 ng each. Sequencing of pooled libraries was carried out on an Illumina HiSeq2500 single-index Rapid Run using 2 x 100 bp reads and custom sequencing primers. Processing in the source paper ran as follows. PCR and sequencing errors were corrected by UMI-based consensus assembly using MiGEC version 1.2.6. MiXCR version 2.1.1 was used to carry out V(D)J alignment, clonotype assembly and CDR3 extraction. To normalise gene usage, clonotype sharing and MAIT/NKT TCR abundance, the analysis used the top 1000, 10 000 and 20 000 clonotypes per sample. After downsampling to 27 000 UMIs, diversity was calculated as the inverse Simpson index using the vegan R package. Paired Mann-Whitney U tests on discordant twin pairs were used, with Benjamini-Hochberg multiple-testing correction. Once TCRdb had reprocessed the reads, it stored one entry per CDR3 protein sequence and supplied no DNA. These V and J calls derive from TCRdb rather than the authors' analysis. This sample's table has entries for just over 300,000 distinct CDR3 sequences. The leading ten clones occupy roughly 5.3% of the sample.

General conclusions and limits of the study: Repertoire similarity did not differ between concordant and discordant twins, possibly due to limited statistical power. Compared with healthy twins, IBD patients shared fewer clonotypes with other individuals, and the difference was most pronounced in patients with signs of disease activity. TCRbeta repertoire diversity, by inverse Simpson index, was decreased in IBD patients compared with their healthy co-twins. Distinction between different T cell subtypes could not be achieved in the analysis. The results gave no support for a single strong signal or clonotype linked to IBD. Because patients were on differing immunosuppressive treatments, the repertoires may have picked up extra background noise and inter-individual variability.

This receptor chain uses TRBV20-1 and TRBJ1-5; there is no DNA to check the TCRdb D call of TRBD1. This receptor was identified in a human donor with ulcerative colitis or Crohn's disease, or a healthy co-twin of an affected twin (not recorded which). Material for sequencing was blood. The CDR3 is CSARPPRGGIQPQHF.